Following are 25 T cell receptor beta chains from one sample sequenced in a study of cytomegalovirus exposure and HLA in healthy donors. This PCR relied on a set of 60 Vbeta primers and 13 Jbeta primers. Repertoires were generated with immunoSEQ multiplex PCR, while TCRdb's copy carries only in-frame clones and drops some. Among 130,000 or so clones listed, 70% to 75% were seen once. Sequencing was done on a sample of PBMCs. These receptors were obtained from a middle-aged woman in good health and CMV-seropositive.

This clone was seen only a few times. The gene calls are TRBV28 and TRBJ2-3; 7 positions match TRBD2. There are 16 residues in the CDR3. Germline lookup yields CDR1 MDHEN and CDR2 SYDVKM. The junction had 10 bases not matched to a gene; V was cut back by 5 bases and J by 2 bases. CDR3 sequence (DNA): TGTGCCAGCAGTCTCCCTAATCTAGCGGTCACAGATACGCAGTATTTT. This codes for CASSLPNLAVTDTQYF.

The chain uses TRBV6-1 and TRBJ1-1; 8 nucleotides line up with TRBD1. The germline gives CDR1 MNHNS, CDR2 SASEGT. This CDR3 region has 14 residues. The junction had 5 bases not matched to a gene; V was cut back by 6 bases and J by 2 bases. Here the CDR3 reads CASRRDRTNTEAFF. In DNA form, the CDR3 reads TGTGCCAGCAGGAGGGACAGGACAAACACTGAAGCTTTCTTT.

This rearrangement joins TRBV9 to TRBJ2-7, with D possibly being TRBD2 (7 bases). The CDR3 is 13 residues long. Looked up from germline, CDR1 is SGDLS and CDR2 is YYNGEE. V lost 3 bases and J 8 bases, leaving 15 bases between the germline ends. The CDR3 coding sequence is TGTGCCAGCAGCGCCGAACAGGGAGGGAAGCAGTACTTC. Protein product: CASSAEQGGKQYF.

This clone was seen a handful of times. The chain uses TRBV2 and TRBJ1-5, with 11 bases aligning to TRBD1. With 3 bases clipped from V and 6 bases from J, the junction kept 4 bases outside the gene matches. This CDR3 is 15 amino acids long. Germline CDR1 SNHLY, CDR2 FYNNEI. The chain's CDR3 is CASSDGQGALQPQHF. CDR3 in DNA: TGTGCCAGCAGTGACGGACAGGGGGCCCTTCAGCCCCAGCATTTT.

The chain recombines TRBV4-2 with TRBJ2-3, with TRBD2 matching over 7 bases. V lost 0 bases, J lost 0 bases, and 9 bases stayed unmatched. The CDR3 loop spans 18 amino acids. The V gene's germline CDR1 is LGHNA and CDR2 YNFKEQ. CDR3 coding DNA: TGTGCCAGCAGCCAAGAGTGGTCACGCGGGGGTAGCACAGATACGCAGTATTTT. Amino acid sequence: CASSQEWSRGGSTDTQYF.

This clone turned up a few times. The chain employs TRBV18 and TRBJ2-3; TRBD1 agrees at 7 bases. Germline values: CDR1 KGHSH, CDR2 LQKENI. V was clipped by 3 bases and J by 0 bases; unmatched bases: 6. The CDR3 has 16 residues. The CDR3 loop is CASSPLQGWSTDTQYF. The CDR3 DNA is TGTGCCAGCTCACCGCTACAGGGGTGGAGCACAGATACGCAGTATTTT.

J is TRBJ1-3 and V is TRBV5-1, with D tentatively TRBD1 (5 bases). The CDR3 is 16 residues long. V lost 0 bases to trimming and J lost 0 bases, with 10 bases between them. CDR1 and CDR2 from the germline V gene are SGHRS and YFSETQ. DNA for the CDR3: TGCGCCAGCAGCTTGGAGGGGCCGTTCTCTGGAAACACCATATATTTT. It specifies CASSLEGPFSGNTIYF.

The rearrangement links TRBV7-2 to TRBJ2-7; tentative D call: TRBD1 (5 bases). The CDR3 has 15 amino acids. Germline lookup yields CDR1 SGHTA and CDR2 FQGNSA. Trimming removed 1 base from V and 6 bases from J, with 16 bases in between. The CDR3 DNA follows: TGTGCCAGCAGCTTAGTGCAGGGAATAGGGCGCGAGCAGTACTTC. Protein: CASSLVQGIGREQYF.

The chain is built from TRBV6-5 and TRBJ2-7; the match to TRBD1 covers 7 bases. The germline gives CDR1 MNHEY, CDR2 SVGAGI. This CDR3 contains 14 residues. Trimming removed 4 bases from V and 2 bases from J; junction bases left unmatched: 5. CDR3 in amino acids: CASSSRDSAYEQYF. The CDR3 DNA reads TGTGCCAGCAGTTCCCGGGACAGCGCCTACGAGCAGTACTTC.

CDR3 nucleotide sequence: TGTGCCAGCAGTGGGACATTAGCAACTAATGAAAAACTGTTTTTT. Translated: CASSGTLATNEKLFF. The genes are TRBV6-1 and TRBJ1-4; possible D gene TRBD1, 5 bases. V was shortened by 4 bases and J by 0 bases, with 9 bases between the two germline ends. The germline V gene encodes CDR1 MNHNS and CDR2 SASEGT. The CDR3 has 15 residues.

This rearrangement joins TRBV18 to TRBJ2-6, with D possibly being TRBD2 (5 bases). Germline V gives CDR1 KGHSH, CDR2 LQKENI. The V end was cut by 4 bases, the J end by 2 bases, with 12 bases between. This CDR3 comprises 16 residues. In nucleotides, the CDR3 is TGTGCCAGCTCACAGGAGGTGTTAACTGGGGCCAACGTCCTGACTTTC. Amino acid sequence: CASSQEVLTGANVLTF.

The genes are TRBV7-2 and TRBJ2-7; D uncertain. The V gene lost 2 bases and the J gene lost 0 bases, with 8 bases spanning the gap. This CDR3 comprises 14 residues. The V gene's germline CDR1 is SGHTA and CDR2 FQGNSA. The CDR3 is CASSLSRSSYEQYF. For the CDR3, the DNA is TGTGCCAGCAGCTTAAGTAGGAGCTCCTACGAGCAGTACTTC.

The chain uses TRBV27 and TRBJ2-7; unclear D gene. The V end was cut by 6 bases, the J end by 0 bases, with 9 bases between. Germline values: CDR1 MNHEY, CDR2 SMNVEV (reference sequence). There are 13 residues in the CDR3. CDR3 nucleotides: TGTGCCAGCAGCCAGGTGGTCTCCTACGAGCAGTACTTC. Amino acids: CASSQVVSYEQYF.

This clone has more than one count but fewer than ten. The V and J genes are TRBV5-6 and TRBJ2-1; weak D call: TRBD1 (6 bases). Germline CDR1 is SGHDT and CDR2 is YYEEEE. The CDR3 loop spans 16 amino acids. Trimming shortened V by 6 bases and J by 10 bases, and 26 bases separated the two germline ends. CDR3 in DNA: TGTGCCAGCACCCCTTACCTCACAGGGCCCCTAAGAGAGCAGTTCTTC. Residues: CASTPYLTGPLREQFF. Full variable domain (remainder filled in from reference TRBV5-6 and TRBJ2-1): DAGVTQSPTHLIKTRGQQVTLRCSPKSGHDTVSWYQQALGQGPQFIFQYYEEEERQRGNFPDRFSGHQFPNYSSELNVNALLLGDSALYLCASTPYLTGPLREQFFGPGTRLTVL.

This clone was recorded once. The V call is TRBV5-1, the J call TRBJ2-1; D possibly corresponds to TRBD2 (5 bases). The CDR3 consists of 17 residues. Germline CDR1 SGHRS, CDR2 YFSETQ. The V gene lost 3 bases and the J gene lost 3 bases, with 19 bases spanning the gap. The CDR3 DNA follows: TGCGCCAGCAGCTCCCGTGGTGGCGGAGCGGTCTACAATGAGCAGTTCTTC. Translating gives CASSSRGGGAVYNEQFF.

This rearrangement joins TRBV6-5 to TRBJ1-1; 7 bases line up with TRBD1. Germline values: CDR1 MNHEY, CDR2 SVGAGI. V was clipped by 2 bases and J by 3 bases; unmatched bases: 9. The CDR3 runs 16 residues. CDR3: CASSYPNSGGYTEAFF. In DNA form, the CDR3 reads TGTGCCAGCAGTTACCCAAATTCAGGGGGATACACTGAAGCTTTCTTT.

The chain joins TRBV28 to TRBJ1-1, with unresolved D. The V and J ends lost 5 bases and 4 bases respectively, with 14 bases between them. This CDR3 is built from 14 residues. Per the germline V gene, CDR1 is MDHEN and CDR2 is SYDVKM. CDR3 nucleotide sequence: TGTGCCAGCAGTCCCGTTGGGCTCCTCACTGAAGCTTTCTTT. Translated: CASSPVGLLTEAFF.

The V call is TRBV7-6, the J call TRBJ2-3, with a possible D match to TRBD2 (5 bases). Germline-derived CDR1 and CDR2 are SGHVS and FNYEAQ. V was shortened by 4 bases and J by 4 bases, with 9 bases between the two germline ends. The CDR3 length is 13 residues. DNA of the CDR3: TGTGCCAGCAGCTCAACTAGGGCAGATACGCAGTATTTT. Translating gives CASSSTRADTQYF.

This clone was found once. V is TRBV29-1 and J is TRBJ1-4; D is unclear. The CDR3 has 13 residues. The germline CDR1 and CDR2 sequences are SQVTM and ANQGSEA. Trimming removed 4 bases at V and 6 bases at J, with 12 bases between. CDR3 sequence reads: CSVVKMRDEKLFF. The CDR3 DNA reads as TGCAGCGTTGTCAAGATGAGGGATGAAAAACTGTTTTTT.

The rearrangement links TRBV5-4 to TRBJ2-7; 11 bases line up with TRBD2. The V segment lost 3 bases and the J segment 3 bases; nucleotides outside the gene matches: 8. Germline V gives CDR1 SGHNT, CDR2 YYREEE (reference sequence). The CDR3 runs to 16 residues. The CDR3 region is CASSSQTSGGSYEQYF. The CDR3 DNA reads TGTGCCAGCAGCTCACAAACTAGCGGGGGTAGCTACGAGCAGTACTTC.

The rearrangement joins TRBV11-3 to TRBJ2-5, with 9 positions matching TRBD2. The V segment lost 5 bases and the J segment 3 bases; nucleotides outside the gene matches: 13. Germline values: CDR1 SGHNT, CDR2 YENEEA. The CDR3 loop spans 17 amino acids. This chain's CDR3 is CASSPGLAVSKEETQYF. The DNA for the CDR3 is TGTGCCAGCAGCCCGGGACTAGCTGTCTCGAAAGAAGAGACCCAGTACTTC.

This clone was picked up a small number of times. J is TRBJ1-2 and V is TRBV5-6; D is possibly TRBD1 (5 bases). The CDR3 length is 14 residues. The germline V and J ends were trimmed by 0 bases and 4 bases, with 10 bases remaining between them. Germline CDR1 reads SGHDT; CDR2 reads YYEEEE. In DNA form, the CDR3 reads TGTGCCAGCAGCTTGGGACAGTTCCTCTATGGCTACACCTTC. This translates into CASSLGQFLYGYTF.

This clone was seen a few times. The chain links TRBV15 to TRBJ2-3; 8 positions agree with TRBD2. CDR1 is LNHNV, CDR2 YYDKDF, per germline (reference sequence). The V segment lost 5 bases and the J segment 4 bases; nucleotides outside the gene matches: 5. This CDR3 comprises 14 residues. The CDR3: CATSQGLAADTQYF. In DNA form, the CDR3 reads TGTGCCACCAGCCAAGGACTAGCCGCAGATACGCAGTATTTT.

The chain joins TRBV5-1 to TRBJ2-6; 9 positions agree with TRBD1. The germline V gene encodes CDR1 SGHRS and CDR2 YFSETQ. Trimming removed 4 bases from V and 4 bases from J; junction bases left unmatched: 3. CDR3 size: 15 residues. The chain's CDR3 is CASSTGGWGANVLTF. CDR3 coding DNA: TGCGCCAGCAGCACAGGGGGCTGGGGGGCCAACGTCCTGACTTTC.

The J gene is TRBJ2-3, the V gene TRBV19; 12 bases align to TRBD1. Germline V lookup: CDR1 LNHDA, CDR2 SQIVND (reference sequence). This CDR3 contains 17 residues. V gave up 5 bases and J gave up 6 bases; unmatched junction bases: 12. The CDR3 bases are TGTGCCAGTAGTTTGGGACAGGGGGCGCATGGGGGTGATACGCAGTATTTT. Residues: CASSLGQGAHGGDTQYF.